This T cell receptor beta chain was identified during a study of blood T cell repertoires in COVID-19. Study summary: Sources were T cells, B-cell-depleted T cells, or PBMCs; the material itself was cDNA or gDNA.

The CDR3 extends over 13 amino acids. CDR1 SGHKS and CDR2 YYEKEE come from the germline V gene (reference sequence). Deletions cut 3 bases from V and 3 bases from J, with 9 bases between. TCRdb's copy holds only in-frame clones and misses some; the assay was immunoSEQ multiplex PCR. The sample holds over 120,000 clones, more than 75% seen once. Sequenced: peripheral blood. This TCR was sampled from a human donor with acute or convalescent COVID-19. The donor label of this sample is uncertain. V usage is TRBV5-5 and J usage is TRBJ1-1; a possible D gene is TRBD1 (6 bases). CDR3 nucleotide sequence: TGTGCCAGCAGCTCCCGGACAGACACTGAAGCTTTCTTT. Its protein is CASSSRTDTEAFF.